The following is a TCR beta chain sequence with its context. What it binds is unknown. Sequencing was performed with immunoSEQ multiplex PCR; in TCRdb, only in-frame clones are kept and a portion is missing. The sample lists fewer than 25,000 clones, 88% occurring once. The record originates from a study of OX40 agonist ivuxolimab in advanced cancers. The overall study: It was ivuxolimab, an agonistic anti-OX40 (CD134) antibody, that patients were treated with.

General study findings and limits: Clonal expansion by week 6 occurred in CD4+ and CD8+ blood T cells (at 0.1 to 3.0 mg/kg). Antigen specificity remained undetermined for the expanded peripheral T cells.

V shed 1 base and J shed 6 bases, with 10 bases lying between them. Germline V gene lookup returns CDR1 SGHRS and CDR2 YFSETQ. CDR3 length equals 13 residues. The receptor comes from an adult with an advanced solid tumor such as melanoma, head and neck, liver or kidney cancer. Sequenced here: CD4+ or CD8+ T cells sorted from blood, sampled in a trial of the OX40 agonist ivuxolimab. This chain joins TRBV5-1 and TRBJ1-2; D gene uncertain. The CDR3 region is CASSLREGDGYTF. The CDR3 coding sequence is TGCGCCAGCAGCTTGAGGGAGGGAGATGGCTACACCTTC.